Listed here are 6 T cell receptor beta chains from one sample, sequenced in a study of CD8 T cells in ankylosing spondylitis. Via MiXCR, TCRdb re-called the 5' RACE reads, giving one row per CDR3 protein. Among 120,000 to 150,000 distinct CDR3 sequences listed, roughly 7.7% were seen once. The sample consisted of synovial fluid, either unsorted or a sorted T cell fraction (not recorded which). The receptors were gathered from a male donor with ankylosing spondylitis.

The chain links TRBV20-1 to TRBJ1-1, with TRBD1 as a possible D gene (6 bases). The V and J ends lost 3 bases and 4 bases respectively, with 18 bases between them. Germline lookup yields CDR1 DFQATT and CDR2 SNEGSKA (reference sequence). This CDR3 contains 15 residues. The CDR3 nucleotides read TGCAGTGCTAGCGGGGGCCGGAGGGGGGGCACTGAAGCTTTCTTT. Protein sequence: CSASGGRRGGTEAFF.

This chain links TRBV2 with TRBJ1-1; D call uncertain. Germline values: CDR1 SNHLY, CDR2 FYNNEI. The CDR3 is 12 amino acids. V lost 4 bases to trimming and J lost 2 bases, with 5 bases between them. This CDR3 reads CASSGHNTEAFF. The DNA of the CDR3 is TGTGCCAGCAGTGGCCATAACACTGAAGCTTTCTTT.

This clonotype was observed at least ten times. The V call is TRBV6-1, the J call TRBJ1-2, with TRBD1 matching 7 bases. The CDR3 runs 15 residues. Germline V gene data show CDR1 as MNHNS and CDR2 as SASEGT. V was clipped by 5 bases and J by 4 bases; unmatched bases: 10. The CDR3: CASSPSTGALYGYTF. For the CDR3, the DNA is TGTGCCAGCAGTCCGTCTACAGGGGCCCTCTATGGCTACACCTTC.

This clonotype was seen only a few times. This chain uses TRBV10-3 with TRBJ1-3; D unclear. The V end was cut by 6 bases, the J end by 0 bases, with 9 bases between. The CDR3 spans 14 residues. Germline assignment: CDR1 ENHRY and CDR2 SYGVKD. CDR3 sequence: CAIRKTGSGNTIYF. The CDR3, as DNA: TGTGCCATCAGAAAGACGGGCTCTGGAAACACCATATATTTT.

This clonotype was picked up a small number of times. The gene calls are TRBV7-2 and TRBJ1-3, with D possibly matching TRBD1 (5 bases). V lost 0 bases and J 4 bases, leaving 10 bases between the germline ends. The germline V gene encodes CDR1 SGHTA and CDR2 FQGNSA. The CDR3 loop spans 15 amino acids. Here the CDR3 reads CASSLAPGPGNTIYF. CDR3 bases: TGTGCCAGCAGCTTAGCGCCAGGGCCGGGAAACACCATATATTTT. Using reference TRBV7-2 and TRBJ1-3 for the parts outside the CDR3, the full variable domain is GAGVSQSPSNKVTEKGKDVELRCDPISGHTALYWYRQSLGQGLEFLIYFQGNSAPDKSGLPSDRFSAERTGGSVSTLTIQRTQQEDSAVYLCASSLAPGPGNTIYFGEGSWLTVV.

This clonotype was observed at least ten times. The genes are TRBV10-2 and TRBJ2-5, with 7 positions matching TRBD2. CDR1 is WSHSY, CDR2 SAAADI, per germline. The CDR3 consists of 12 residues. J gave up 3 bases and V 9 bases, and 4 bases lay outside the gene matches. CDR3 loop: CARESGKETQYF. In nucleotides, the CDR3 is TGCGCCAGAGAGAGCGGGAAAGAGACCCAGTACTTC.